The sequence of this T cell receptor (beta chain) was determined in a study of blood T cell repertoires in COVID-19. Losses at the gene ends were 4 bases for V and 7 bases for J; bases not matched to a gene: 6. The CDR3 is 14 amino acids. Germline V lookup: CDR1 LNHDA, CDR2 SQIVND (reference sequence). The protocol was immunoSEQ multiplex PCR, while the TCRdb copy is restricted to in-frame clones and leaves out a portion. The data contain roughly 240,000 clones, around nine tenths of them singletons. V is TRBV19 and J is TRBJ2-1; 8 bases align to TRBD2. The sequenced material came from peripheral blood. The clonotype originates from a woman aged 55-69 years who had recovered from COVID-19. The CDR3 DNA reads TGTGCCAGTAGTACCGGGACTAGAAAAAATGAGCAGTTCTTC. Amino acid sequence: CASSTGTRKNEQFF.